Shown below are 24 T cell receptor beta chains from a single sample sequenced in a study of T cells in Graves' hyperthyroidism and ophthalmopathy. TCR beta CDR3 region amplification was performed from RNA transcripts. TCR CDR3 underwent first-round RT-PCR with the HTBI primer set. One entry per CDR3 protein results from TCRdb running MiXCR on the multiplex PCR reads. In the table there are hundreds of thousands of distinct CDR3 sequences, 14% of which are singletons. Material: blood. The receptor set was obtained from a woman aged 18 to 35 with Graves' hyperthyroidism.

In its sample, this clonotype was seen many times. The chain has TRBV6-1 and TRBJ2-5, with D perhaps being TRBD1 or TRBD2 (5 bases each). The CDR3 totals 17 residues. Germline CDR1 is MNHNS and CDR2 is SASEGT. V lost 6 bases and J 5 bases, leaving 25 bases between the germline ends. The CDR3 sequence: CASSQGRDPLLRETQYF. In DNA, the CDR3 is TGTGCCAGCAGCCAAGGAAGGGACCCCCTCTTGAGGGAGACCCAGTACTTC.

This clonotype was observed a few times. V usage is TRBV7-9 and J usage is TRBJ2-7; 14 bases match TRBD2. The V segment lost 5 bases and the J segment 0 bases; nucleotides outside the gene matches: 12. CDR1 is SEHNR, CDR2 FQNEAQ, per germline (reference sequence). This CDR3 spans 19 amino acids. CDR3 bases: TGTGCCAGCAGCCCCGGGACTAGCGGGAGTTGGGGGAGCTCCTACGAGCAGTACTTC. Amino acids: CASSPGTSGSWGSSYEQYF.

The sample holds many counts of this clonotype. The chain carries TRBV7-2 and TRBJ2-1; D is possibly TRBD1 (6 bases). Trimming stripped 1 base from V and 0 bases from J, with 10 bases between. Germline assignment: CDR1 SGHTA and CDR2 FQGNSA. The CDR3 length is 16 residues. The CDR3 region has the DNA TGTGCCAGCAGCTTAGGTGGGACATCCTCCTACAATGAGCAGTTCTTC. This translates into CASSLGGTSSYNEQFF.

In regard to this clonotype: A read error may be the cause here, since a much bigger clone is one base away. The gene calls are TRBV12-3 or TRBV12-4 and TRBJ2-2; the match to TRBD2 covers 8 bases. The CDR3 runs 16 residues. The CDR3 here is CGSSAAGGRNTGELFF. The CDR3 DNA is TGTGGCAGCAGCGCCGCGGGGGGACGGAACACCGGGGAGCTGTTTTTT.

The sample holds many counts of this clonotype. CDR3 coding DNA: TGTGCCAGCAGCTTAGAGGGTAGCGGGGTGGAGACCCAGTACTTC. Its translation: CASSLEGSGVETQYF. The chain recombines TRBV11-3 with TRBJ2-5, with TRBD2 matching over 8 bases. Unmatched junction bases numbered 5, after V lost 0 bases and J lost 5 bases. Per germline, CDR1 SGHNT and CDR2 YENEEA. The CDR3 extends over 15 amino acids.

This clonotype was recorded a few times. The chain has TRBV27 and TRBJ2-2, with 16 bases matching TRBD2. The ends lost 6 bases at V and 5 bases at J; junction bases unmatched: 3. The CDR3 contains 16 residues. CDR1 is MNHEY, CDR2 SMNVEV, per germline (reference sequence). CDR3 region: CASRGLAGGGTGELFF. The CDR3 bases are TGTGCCAGCAGGGGACTAGCGGGAGGGGGTACCGGGGAGCTGTTTTTT.

Worth noting for this clonotype: A much larger clone is a single base away; this may be a read error. This chain connects TRBV29-1 to TRBJ2-1; 11 nucleotides match TRBD2. Germline CDR1 and CDR2: SQVTM and ANQGSEA. The CDR3 covers 15 residues. The CDR3 here is CSVGTSGSSYNGQFF. CDR3 sequence (DNA): TGCAGCGTTGGCACTAGCGGGAGTTCCTACAATGGGCAGTTCTTC.

The rearrangement joins TRBV29-1 to TRBJ2-2; 9 nucleotides match TRBD2. The germline gives CDR1 SQVTM, CDR2 ANQGSEA. This CDR3 has 16 residues. V lost 6 bases, J lost 1 base, and 9 bases stayed unmatched. For the CDR3, the DNA is TGCAGCGTGGGCGGGAGGGCCAGCGGGAACACCGGGGAGCTGTTTTTT. Protein: CSVGGRASGNTGELFF.

J is TRBJ1-2 and V is TRBV27; D perhaps matches TRBD1 (5 bases). Looked up from germline, CDR1 is MNHEY and CDR2 is SMNVEV (reference sequence). V lost 3 bases to trimming and J lost 8 bases, with 16 bases between them. The CDR3 is 14 amino acids. The CDR3 nucleotides read TGTGCCAGCAGTTTTTGGGACGGTCGGGACGGCTACACCTTC. Protein product: CASSFWDGRDGYTF.

This clonotype was counted many times. This chain links TRBV20-1 with TRBJ2-7, with TRBD2 matching 10 bases. The trim removed 2 bases at V and 7 bases at J, leaving 8 bases unmatched. This CDR3 has 14 residues. CDR1 and CDR2 (germline): DFQATT, SNEGSKA (reference sequence). CDR3 in amino acids: CSARSSGRSREQYF. The CDR3 DNA follows: TGCAGTGCTAGATCTAGCGGGAGATCGAGGGAGCAGTACTTC.

This clonotype was counted at least ten times. This chain links TRBV4-1 with TRBJ2-7, with 10 bases identical to TRBD2. This CDR3 has 16 residues. Germline loops: CDR1 MGHRA, CDR2 YSYEKL. V was clipped by 0 bases and J by 6 bases; unmatched bases: 8. CDR3 in amino acids: CASSQDRASGSGEQYF. CDR3 DNA: TGCGCCAGCAGCCAAGATAGGGCTAGCGGGAGTGGCGAGCAGTACTTC.

This chain uses TRBV4-1 with TRBJ2-1, with 11 nucleotides matching TRBD1. Trimming removed 1 base from V and 9 bases from J; junction bases left unmatched: 8. The CDR3 is 16 residues long. Per the germline V gene, CDR1 is MGHRA and CDR2 is YSYEKL. CDR3 bases: TGCGCCAGCAGCCAAGGGGGACAGGGGGTCCATGGTGAGCAGTTCTTC. Protein: CASSQGGQGVHGEQFF.

This clonotype has ten or more counts. This chain uses TRBV30 with TRBJ2-2; D is perhaps TRBD1 (5 bases). The V and J ends lost 2 bases and 0 bases respectively, with 7 bases between them. CDR3 length equals 14 residues. CDR1 and CDR2 (germline): GTSNPN, SVGIG (reference sequence). The CDR3 is CAWSKGSNTGELFF. CDR3 nucleotides: TGTGCCTGGAGTAAGGGGTCGAACACCGGGGAGCTGTTTTTT.

In this sample, this clonotype turned up many times. The V and J genes are TRBV3-1 and TRBJ2-5; D gene ambiguous. Germline lookup yields CDR1 LGHDT and CDR2 YNNKEL (reference sequence). The ends were cut back, 1 base at V and 0 bases at J, with 12 bases in the middle. The CDR3 loop spans 16 amino acids. In DNA form, the CDR3 reads TGTGCCAGCAGCCAAGCCCACCGGGCGTACCAAGAGACCCAGTACTTC. This translates into CASSQAHRAYQETQYF.

This clonotype was observed many times. The rearrangement uses TRBV20-1 and TRBJ2-1; TRBD2 aligns across 9 bases. The CDR3 covers 15 residues. Unmatched junction bases numbered 4, after V lost 4 bases and J lost 0 bases. Looked up from germline, CDR1 is DFQATT and CDR2 is SNEGSKA (reference sequence). CDR3 sequence (DNA): TGCAGTGCTATACTTAGCGGGAGCTCCTACAATGAGCAGTTCTTC. Translating gives CSAILSGSSYNEQFF.

This clonotype came up a few times. J is TRBJ2-5 and V is TRBV7-9; no clear D. The CDR3 has 14 residues. V dropped 4 bases and J dropped 0 bases, with 9 bases sitting between them. Germline CDR1 SEHNR, CDR2 FQNEAQ (reference sequence). The CDR3 region has the DNA TGTGCCAGCAGCTCCGGGTCGTACCAAGAGACCCAGTACTTC. Its protein is CASSSGSYQETQYF.

This clonotype has a count of ten or more. The chain is built from TRBV18 and TRBJ1-1, with 7 nucleotides matching TRBD1. This CDR3 is built from 14 residues. Germline V lookup: CDR1 KGHSH, CDR2 LQKENI. V trimming: 4 bases; J trimming: 3 bases; junction bases outside the gene matches: 5. The CDR3 reads CASSHTGEDTEAFF. In nucleotides, the CDR3 is TGTGCCAGCTCACACACAGGGGAGGACACTGAAGCTTTCTTT.

About this clonotype: This may arise from a read error, as a much more abundant clone is one base away. The chain couples TRBV28 to TRBJ1-5; D is possibly TRBD1 (5 bases). CDR1 and CDR2 from the germline V gene are MDHEN and SYDVKM. The CDR3 runs to 13 residues. Trimming removed 6 bases at V and 6 bases at J, with 12 bases between. This chain's CDR3 is CASRGDSAQPQHF. CDR3 nucleotide sequence: TGTGCCAGCAGAGGCGACAGCGCTCAGCCCCAGCATTTT.

The sample holds many counts of this clonotype. The chain combines TRBV24-1 with TRBJ2-1; 12 nucleotides align to TRBD2. The V segment lost 8 bases and the J segment 8 bases; nucleotides outside the gene matches: 6. In germline, CDR1 is KGHDR, CDR2 SFDVKD. The CDR3 consists of 14 residues. DNA of the CDR3: TGTGCCACCAAAGCTAGCGGGAGGGTCCATGAGCAGTTCTTC. Residues: CATKASGRVHEQFF.

The V and J genes are TRBV5-1 and TRBJ1-5, with a weak D call TRBD1 (5 bases). Germline V gene lookup returns CDR1 SGHRS and CDR2 YFSETQ. Deletions cut 3 bases from V and 8 bases from J, with 18 bases between. The CDR3 spans 15 residues. DNA for the CDR3: TGCGCCAGCAGCTGGGGGGACCGGCACGGTGAGCCCCAGCATTTT. Translated, it gives CASSWGDRHGEPQHF.

The chain couples TRBV6-1 to TRBJ2-2; 8 bases line up with TRBD1. V lost 8 bases to trimming and J lost 2 bases; unmatched junction nucleotides: 13. This CDR3 spans 17 amino acids. Germline V gene lookup returns CDR1 MNHNS and CDR2 SASEGT. The CDR3 DNA reads as TGTGCCAGCTCGCCCGGACAGGGAGGCGGAAACACCGGGGAGCTGTTTTTT. It codes for CASSPGQGGGNTGELFF.

This clonotype was recorded many times. This chain links TRBV28 with TRBJ1-2; 8 positions match TRBD1. J was trimmed by 3 bases and V by 3 bases; bases with no gene match: 6. CDR1 is MDHEN and CDR2 is SYDVKM in the germline V gene. The CDR3 is 15 amino acids. Written as DNA, the CDR3 is TGTGCCAGCAGTTTTCAAGGACAGGGTTACTATGGCTACACCTTC. Its translation: CASSFQGQGYYGYTF.

The chain recombines TRBV3-1 with TRBJ2-1; 7 bases agree with TRBD2. V shed 4 bases, J shed 6 bases, and the junction held 12 bases outside the gene matches. Germline CDR1 LGHDT, CDR2 YNNKEL (reference sequence). The CDR3 totals 16 residues. The DNA of the CDR3 is TGTGCCAGCAGCCCCACACTGGGAGGGGCTGTCAATGAGCAGTTCTTC. This codes for CASSPTLGGAVNEQFF.

This clonotype was counted only a few times. This CDR3 is CSARDLSVNTEAFF. Here the CDR3 DNA reads TGCAGTGCTAGAGATCTTTCAGTGAACACTGAAGCTTTCTTT. The rearrangement links TRBV20-1 to TRBJ1-1; no clear D gene. V gave up 0 bases and J gave up 0 bases, with 8 bases separating them. The CDR3 length is 14 residues. CDR1 is DFQATT and CDR2 is SNEGSKA in the germline V gene (reference sequence).